This entry lists 27 T cell receptor beta chains sequenced from one sample in a study of T cells in women clearing cervical HPV infection. Data came from immunoSEQ multiplex PCR; TCRdb stores just in-frame clones and leaves some out. The data include 40,000 or so clones; the top ten clones carry under 7%. Sequenced material: blood buffy coat. The source is a woman between 18 and 70 years old with a cervical HPV16 infection that either progressed to CIN3+ or cleared (not recorded which).

Notes on this clone: The CDR3 is cut off 3 residues early in the read; its end comes from the germline J gene. The rearrangement links TRBV23-1 to TRBJ1-1, with D hard to call. TRBV23-1 is given ORF status, its function remaining uncertain. V dropped 7 bases and J dropped 5 bases, with 23 bases sitting between them. The CDR3 loop spans 16 amino acids. CDR3 in amino acids: CASTRTSTGRVTEAFF. The CDR3 bases that were read are TGCGCCAGCACTCGAACCTCGACGGGGAGGGTGACTGAA.

With regard to this clone: The read gets to within 3 residues of the CDR3 end, and the germline J gene fills in the rest. The V and J genes are TRBV5-1 and TRBJ2-3; D is unresolved. Trimming stripped 3 bases from V and 1 base from J, with 12 bases between. Germline CDR1 is SGHRS and CDR2 is YFSETQ. The length of the CDR3 is 15 residues. The CDR3 reads CASSSLEPRTDTQYF. The part of the CDR3 DNA that was read is TGCGCCAGCAGCTCTCTAGAGCCTCGCACAGATACG.

About this clone: The CDR3 end lies 3 residues beyond the end of the read and is filled in from the germline J gene. This chain uses TRBV2 with TRBJ2-5; no definite D call. The germline V gene encodes CDR1 SNHLY and CDR2 FYNNEI. This CDR3 has 13 residues. V lost 4 bases, J lost 4 bases, and 10 bases lay in between. The covered CDR3 bases are TGTGCCAGCAGTGTTGGTGAGCGAGAGACC. This sequence encodes CASSVGERET. The full CDR3 sequence reads CASSVGERETQYF.

For this clone: The read ends 3 residues shy of where the CDR3 ends; the end is completed using the germline J gene. The rearrangement links TRBV20-1 to TRBJ1-2; D is possibly TRBD1 (6 bases). The CDR3 runs 13 residues. CDR1 DFQATT and CDR2 SNEGSKA come from the germline V gene (reference sequence). The CDR3 reads CSAKGGGPDTYTF. The part of the CDR3 DNA that was read is TGCAGTGCTAAGGGCGGGGGCCCAGATACC.

In regard to this clone: Read sequence stops 3 residues before the CDR3 end, and the germline J gene provides the missing end. The chain has TRBV19 and TRBJ2-3; TRBD1 or TRBD2 may be the D gene (5 bases each). Germline assignment: CDR1 LNHDA and CDR2 SQIVND (reference sequence). Trimming took off 1 base at V and 6 bases at J, with 11 bases between the two ends. This CDR3 is built from 14 residues. The CDR3 region is CASSIGGDGDTQYF. The covered CDR3 bases are TGTGCCAGTAGTATAGGAGGGGATGGGGATACG.

Regarding this clone: The CDR3 extends 3 residues past the end of the read, so its final part is completed from the germline J gene. V and J are TRBV7-3 and TRBJ1-2; a weak D match, TRBD1 (5 bases). CDR1 and CDR2 from the germline V gene are SGHTA and FQGTGA. This CDR3 is built from 12 residues. The CDR3 DNA, read in part, is TGTGCCAGCAGCTTACAGGGCGGAGAC. Amino acids: CASSLQGGD. The complete CDR3 reads CASSLQGGDYTF.

CDR3 in amino acids: CASSFKEGAWNTGELFF. CDR3 bases read: TGTGCCAGTAGCTTCAAAGAGGGGGCATGGAACACCGGGGAG. This sequence joins TRBV19 and TRBJ2-2; 7 bases agree with TRBD1. The CDR3 goes on 3 residues after the read ends, and that part is filled in from the germline J gene. CDR3 length equals 17 residues. Germline-derived CDR1 and CDR2 are LNHDA and SQIVND (reference sequence). V dropped 6 bases and J dropped 1; count of bases not matched to a gene: 11.

Comments on this clone: The CDR3 end lies 3 residues beyond the end of the read and is filled in from the germline J gene. This sequence joins TRBV19 and TRBJ2-3, with a possible D match to TRBD1 (6 bases). The CDR3 contains 14 residues. CDR1 is LNHDA, CDR2 SQIVND, per germline (reference sequence). The CDR3 bases that were read are TGTGCCAGTAGCTACAGGGCTTCGGGGCAGCCG. It yields the protein CASSYRASGQP. The full CDR3 protein is CASSYRASGQPQYF.

As regards this clone: From the germline J gene comes the end of the CDR3, since the read stops 3 residues before it. This rearrangement joins TRBV4-2 to TRBJ1-2; D is unclear. The germline CDR1 and CDR2 sequences are LGHNA and YNFKEQ. V was cut by 0 bases and J by 5 bases, with 13 bases left in between. The CDR3 is made up of 15 amino acids. The DNA read from the CDR3 is TGTGCCAGCAGCCAAGATCCCCAGGCCGATTATGGC. Its protein is CASSQDPQADYG. The whole CDR3 sequence reads CASSQDPQADYGYTF.

A word on this clone: The read gets to within 3 residues of the CDR3 end, and the germline J gene fills in the rest. The chain combines TRBV6-1 with TRBJ2-5; 9 bases are shared with TRBD1. This CDR3 has 14 amino acids. Germline CDR1 reads MNHNS; CDR2 reads SASEGT. The part of the CDR3 DNA that was read is TGTGCCAGCAGTGAAGGGACAGGGGCAGATACC. This gives the protein CASSEGTGADT. The complete CDR3 reads CASSEGTGADTQYF.

With regard to this clone: Coverage ceases 3 residues before the CDR3 finishes, and the germline J gene fills in the end. The chain is built from TRBV30 and TRBJ2-2; 8 nucleotides line up with TRBD2. Germline-derived CDR1 and CDR2 are GTSNPN and SVGIG (reference sequence). This CDR3 region has 15 residues. Unmatched junction bases numbered 5, after V lost 2 bases and J lost 3 bases. CDR3 protein: CAWSWAGGYTGELFF. The CDR3 DNA, read in part, is TGTGCCTGGAGTTGGGCGGGAGGTTACACCGGGGAG.

Worth noting for this clone: The read comes to an end 3 residues before the CDR3 does, leaving the germline J gene to fill in the end. V is TRBV11-2 and J is TRBJ1-2; D might be TRBD1 (6 bases). V shed 7 bases and J shed 6 bases, with 15 bases lying between them. The CDR3 covers 13 residues. Germline V gene sequence: CDR1 SGHAT, CDR2 FQNNGV. The covered CDR3 bases are TGTGCCAGCACTTCCGCGGGGGGCCATGGC. Its protein product is CASTSAGGHG. The entire CDR3 is CASTSAGGHGYTF.

About this clone: The read terminates 3 residues before the CDR3 end, so the remaining end is supplied by the germline J gene. V and J are TRBV6-1 and TRBJ1-5; the D is unclear. The length of the CDR3 is 13 residues. The V end lost 4 bases, the J end lost 8 bases, and 12 bases lay between the germline ends. CDR1 and CDR2 from the germline V gene are MNHNS and SASEGT. The CDR3 is CASSAERGEPQHF. The sequenced part of the CDR3 DNA is TGTGCCAGCAGTGCCGAACGGGGAGAGCCC.

With respect to this clone: The CDR3 end lies 3 residues beyond the end of the read and is filled in from the germline J gene. The chain is built from TRBV5-4 and TRBJ2-7; 9 nucleotides line up with TRBD1. J gave up 4 bases and V 0 bases, and 5 bases lay outside the gene matches. This CDR3 has 15 residues. From germline, CDR1 is SGHNT and CDR2 YYREEE (reference sequence). CDR3 DNA (partial): TGTGCCAGCAGCTTGGCGGGACAGGGAAAATACGAG. Translating gives CASSLAGQGKYE. The full CDR3 is CASSLAGQGKYEQYF.

On this clone itself: An end of the junction does not agree with germline; a read error may underlie this. The CDR3 end is not reached by the read, which stops 3 residues before it; the germline J gene fills it in. The chain combines TRBV19 with TRBJ1-2; a possible D gene is TRBD1 (6 bases). The CDR3 contains 17 residues. The germline V gene encodes CDR1 LNHDA and CDR2 SQIVND (reference sequence). The part of the CDR3 DNA that was read is TGTACCAGTAGTCCCAACAGGGAAAGCACGAAGTATTCGGGC. Translated: CTSSPNRESTKYSG. The full-length CDR3 reads as CTSSPNRESTKYSGYTF.

Here the CDR3 reads CASSSPSGISVKNIQYF. Partial CDR3 DNA: TGTGCCAGCAGTTCCCCTAGCGGGATATCTGTCAAAAACATT. The chain employs TRBV28 and TRBJ2-4; the match to TRBD2 covers 9 bases. The read terminates 3 residues ahead of where the CDR3 ends, so the germline J gene completes it. Germline V gene sequence: CDR1 MDHEN, CDR2 SYDVKM. The CDR3 consists of 17 residues. V dropped 4 bases and J dropped 3; count of bases not matched to a gene: 10.

Notes on this clone: With the read ending 3 residues before the CDR3 end, the germline J gene is used to fill in that end. This rearrangement joins TRBV5-6 to TRBJ2-3, with D possibly being TRBD1 (5 bases). Germline lookup yields CDR1 SGHDT and CDR2 YYEEEE. The CDR3 extends over 13 amino acids. The CDR3 sequence: CASSVGHLETQYF. The sequenced part of the CDR3 DNA is TGTGCCAGCAGCGTAGGACATTTAGAGACG.

Concerning this clone itself: The read is 3 residues too short to cover the CDR3 end, so that end is filled in from the germline J gene. This chain connects TRBV7-9 to TRBJ2-7, with D possibly being TRBD1 or TRBD2 (5 bases each). V lost 8 bases to trimming and J lost 2 bases, with 13 bases between them. This CDR3 is 13 amino acids long. Germline CDR1 is SEHNR and CDR2 is FQNEAQ (reference sequence). CDR3 in amino acids: CASGRQGAYEQYF. The covered CDR3 bases are TGTGCCAGCGGGCGGCAGGGAGCCTACGAG. Full variable domain (outside the CDR3, taken from reference TRBV7-9 and TRBJ2-7): DTGVSQNPRHKITKRGQNVTFRCDPISEHNRLYWYRQTLGQGPEFLTYFQNEAQLEKSRLLSDRFSAERPKGSFSTLEIQRTEQGDSAMYLCASGRQGAYEQYFGPGTRLTVT.

Comment on this clone: The read ends 3 residues before the CDR3 terminus; that terminus is restored from the germline J gene. V usage is TRBV14 and J usage is TRBJ1-2, with D hard to call. CDR3 length equals 15 residues. From germline, CDR1 is SGHDN and CDR2 FVKESK. This chain's CDR3 is CASSPRGVKGGGYTF. Partial CDR3 DNA: TGTGCCAGCAGCCCCCGCGGGGTTAAGGGAGGAGGC. Full variable domain (remainder filled in from reference TRBV14 and TRBJ1-2): EAGVTQFPSHSVIEKGQTVTLRCDPISGHDNLYWYRRVMGKEIKFLLHFVKESKQDESGMPNNRFLAERTGGTYSTLKVQPAELEDSGVYFCASSPRGVKGGGYTFGSGTRLTVV.

A word on this clone: The DNA ends 3 residues before the CDR3 does, and the rest of the CDR3 is filled in from the germline J gene. V gene TRBV20-1 combines with J gene TRBJ2-7; TRBD1 matches at 11 bases. The CDR3 has 13 residues. Germline V gene data show CDR1 as DFQATT and CDR2 as SNEGSKA (reference sequence). Unmatched junction bases numbered 6, after V lost 5 bases and J lost 6 bases. The CDR3 loop reads CSAVDRGLFEQYF. Incomplete CDR3 DNA: TGCAGTGCTGTGGACAGGGGGCTTTTCGAG.

Details on this clone: The CDR3 end is not reached by the read, which stops 3 residues before it; the germline J gene fills it in. The V call is TRBV30, the J call TRBJ2-2, with 7 bases that match TRBD1. The CDR3 has 12 amino acids. J gave up 6 bases and V 5 bases, and 3 bases lay outside the gene matches. Germline V CDR1 and CDR2: GTSNPN, SVGIG (reference sequence). The CDR3 sequence: CAWWQGAGELFF. The DNA read from the CDR3 is TGTGCCTGGTGGCAGGGGGCCGGGGAG.

In the case of this clone: The read ends 3 residues early relative to the CDR3; the germline J gene fills the gap. The chain links TRBV7-9 to TRBJ2-7, with 7 bases that match TRBD1. The germline gives CDR1 SEHNR, CDR2 FQNEAQ (reference sequence). The V gene end was trimmed by 0 bases and the J gene end by 1 base; junction bases not matched to a gene: 3. The CDR3 is 15 amino acids. Partial CDR3 DNA: TGTGCCAGCAGCTTAGCAACAGGGGAATCCTACGAG. As protein: CASSLATGESYE. The whole CDR3 reads CASSLATGESYEQYF. Based on the CDR3 plus reference TRBV7-9 and TRBJ2-7, the full variable domain is DTGVSQNPRHKITKRGQNVTFRCDPISEHNRLYWYRQTLGQGPEFLTYFQNEAQLEKSRLLSDRFSAERPKGSFSTLEIQRTEQGDSAMYLCASSLATGESYEQYFGPGTRLTVT.

With respect to this clone: Coverage ceases 3 residues before the CDR3 finishes, and the germline J gene fills in the end. The rearrangement links TRBV19 to TRBJ2-3; weak D call: TRBD1 (5 bases). The CDR3 extends over 15 amino acids. Germline V gene lookup returns CDR1 LNHDA and CDR2 SQIVND (reference sequence). The CDR3 protein is CASRQDSTRHQPQYF. The CDR3 DNA, read in part, is TGTGCCAGTAGACAAGACAGTACTCGACATCAGCCG.

Concerning this clone: The read is 3 residues too short to cover the CDR3 end, so that end is filled in from the germline J gene. The rearrangement uses TRBV19 and TRBJ1-6; weak D call: TRBD1 (5 bases). V was cut by 6 bases and J by 9 bases, with 18 bases left in between. Germline V CDR1 and CDR2: LNHDA, SQIVND (reference sequence). The length of the CDR3 is 15 residues. CDR3 loop: CASRWGWQGSSPLHF. The DNA read from the CDR3 is TGTGCCAGTAGATGGGGTTGGCAGGGAAGTTCACCC.

About this clone itself: The read finishes 3 residues shy of the CDR3 end, and the germline J gene is used to complete it. This CDR3 is also generated by other DNA sequences in the sample. The V call is TRBV5-1, the J call TRBJ1-2; perhaps TRBD1 as D (6 bases). There are 13 residues in the CDR3. Germline V gene lookup returns CDR1 SGHRS and CDR2 YFSETQ. CDR3 protein: CASSLEGDGGYTF. CDR3 DNA, as far as it was read: TGCGCCAGCAGCTTGGAGGGGGATGGAGGC. Complete variable domain (other parts from reference TRBV5-1 and TRBJ1-2): KAGVTQTPRYLIKTRGQQVTLSCSPISGHRSVSWYQQTPGQGLQFLFEYFSETQRNKGNFPGRFSGRQFSNSRSEMNVSTLELGDSALYLCASSLEGDGGYTFGSGTRLTVV.

A word on this clone: The read is 3 residues too short to cover the CDR3 end, so that end is filled in from the germline J gene. This sequence joins TRBV19 and TRBJ2-4; maybe TRBD1 (6 bases). The CDR3 is 16 residues long. In germline, CDR1 is LNHDA, CDR2 SQIVND (reference sequence). V was cut by 2 bases and J by 1 base, with 12 bases left in between. The CDR3 here is CASSIRPTGAKNIQYF. The CDR3 bases that were read are TGTGCCAGTAGTATACGGCCCACAGGGGCCAAAAACATT.

Points on this clone: The read gets to within 3 residues of the CDR3 end, and the germline J gene fills in the rest. The J gene is TRBJ2-1, the V gene TRBV2; 8 bases align to TRBD1. The germline gives CDR1 SNHLY, CDR2 FYNNEI. The CDR3 runs 13 residues. With 6 bases clipped from V and 5 bases from J, the junction kept 3 bases outside the gene matches. CDR3 bases read: TGTGCCAGCAGCCGGGACAGGAACAATGAG. This codes for CASSRDRNNE. The CDR3 reads in full as CASSRDRNNEQFF.